The 17 T cell receptor beta chains below all came from one sample that was sequenced in a study of shared clonotypes between healthy human individuals. Method: immunoSEQ multiplex PCR; TCRdb's copy keeps in-frame clones and lacks some. Of some 900,000 clones detected, around three quarters appear once; the ten largest clones hold 1.5%. The sequencing input was memory CD4+ T cells sorted from blood. The subset: CD45RA-negative fraction. The receptors here all came from a man aged 18 to 35 in good health.

This clone was counted only a few times. The chain is built from TRBV25-1 and TRBJ2-1; TRBD2 matches at 7 bases. CDR3 length equals 13 residues. V gave up 5 bases and J gave up 7 bases; unmatched junction bases: 5. Per the germline V gene, CDR1 is MGHDK and CDR2 is SYGVNS. In nucleotides, the CDR3 is TGTGCCAGCAGTCGCGGGAGCCAAAATGAGCAGTTCTTC. It encodes CASSRGSQNEQFF.

The V and J genes are TRBV6-5 and TRBJ1-1; D is perhaps TRBD1 (6 bases). There are 13 residues in the CDR3. The germline V gene encodes CDR1 MNHEY and CDR2 SVGAGI. The ends were cut back, 3 bases at V and 4 bases at J, with 9 bases in the middle. The CDR3 spells CASSYGGRTEAFF. CDR3 sequence (DNA): TGTGCCAGCAGTTATGGGGGGCGCACTGAAGCTTTCTTT.

The gene calls are TRBV15 and TRBJ2-7; 8 nucleotides agree with TRBD1. CDR1 is LNHNV, CDR2 YYDKDF, per germline (reference sequence). With V trimmed by 5 bases and J by 6 bases, 9 bases remained unmatched. The CDR3 extends over 14 amino acids. The CDR3 bases are TGTGCCACCAGCCCCCGACAGGGGCCCTTCGAGCAGTACTTC. This gives the protein CATSPRQGPFEQYF.

In this sample, this clone turned up many times. This chain joins TRBV5-6 and TRBJ1-1; D remains ambiguous. The germline V gene encodes CDR1 SGHDT and CDR2 YYEEEE. The V end was cut by 0 bases, the J end by 4 bases, with 4 bases between. The CDR3 totals 12 residues. The CDR3 loop reads CASSLVTTEAFF. As DNA, the CDR3 is TGTGCCAGCAGCTTGGTGACCACTGAAGCTTTCTTT.

This clone turned up a few times. The chain joins TRBV5-6 to TRBJ2-2; no firm D call. V was trimmed by 1 base and J by 6 bases, leaving 7 bases between them. The CDR3 covers 13 residues. Germline V gene data show CDR1 as SGHDT and CDR2 as YYEEEE. The CDR3 spells CASSLYFAGELFF. In nucleotides, the CDR3 is TGTGCCAGCAGCTTGTATTTCGCCGGGGAGCTGTTTTTT.

This clone was seen once. V usage is TRBV7-8 and J usage is TRBJ2-3, with a possible D match to TRBD2 (6 bases). V gave up 5 bases and J gave up 2 bases, with 20 bases separating them. CDR1 and CDR2 from the germline V gene are SGHVS and FQNEAQ. The length of the CDR3 is 17 residues. The CDR3 reads CASSLIPGGSVTDTQYF. In DNA form, the CDR3 reads TGTGCCAGCAGCCTCATCCCCGGGGGATCAGTCACAGATACGCAGTATTTT. Full variable domain (rest looked up from reference TRBV7-8 and TRBJ2-3): GAGVSQSPRYKVAKRGQDVALRCDPISGHVSLFWYQQALGQGPEFLTYFQNEAQLDKSGLPSDRFFAERPEGSVSTLKIQRTQQEDSAVYLCASSLIPGGSVTDTQYFGPGTRLTVL.

This clone has only a few counts. The DNA for the CDR3 is TGTGCCAGCAGTACCAGGGGGCGCCTCACCGGGGAGCTGTTTTTT. Its protein is CASSTRGRLTGELFF. The chain joins TRBV5-4 to TRBJ2-2, with 8 bases identical to TRBD1. CDR1 SGHNT and CDR2 YYREEE come from the germline V gene (reference sequence). After removal of 5 bases from V and 4 bases from J, the junction contained 7 bases not matched to a gene. This CDR3 is 15 amino acids long.

J is TRBJ1-2 and V is TRBV7-9; D not certain. The germline V gene encodes CDR1 SEHNR and CDR2 FQNEAQ (reference sequence). V was pared by 1 base and J by 8 bases, with 14 bases between. The CDR3 length is 14 residues. Here the CDR3 reads CASSLDLQGGGYTF. CDR3 coding DNA: TGTGCCAGCAGCTTAGATTTGCAAGGCGGGGGCTACACCTTC.

This clone appeared once. The V and J genes are TRBV5-1 and TRBJ2-6; D may be TRBD1 (6 bases). Germline V CDR1 and CDR2: SGHRS, YFSETQ. The V end was cut by 0 bases, the J end by 2 bases, with 9 bases between. This CDR3 comprises 16 residues. The CDR3 region is CASSLGGGTGANVLTF. The CDR3 DNA reads TGCGCCAGCAGCTTGGGAGGGGGAACTGGGGCCAACGTCCTGACTTTC.

Worth noting for this clone: Other DNA sequences from this sample encode an identical CDR3 as well. This sequence joins TRBV6-6 and TRBJ2-7; weak D call: TRBD2 (6 bases). The CDR3 length is 15 residues. V dropped 0 bases and J dropped 0 bases, with 9 bases sitting between them. Germline V gene data show CDR1 as MNHNY and CDR2 as SVGAGI (reference sequence). The CDR3, as DNA: TGTGCCAGCAGTTACTCCCGGGGGAGCTCCTACGAGCAGTACTTC. Its translation is CASSYSRGSSYEQYF.

The chain uses TRBV7-2 and TRBJ2-1; perhaps D is TRBD1 or TRBD2 (5 bases each). CDR1 is SGHTA, CDR2 FQGNSA, per germline. The CDR3 loop spans 13 amino acids. Trimming stripped 4 bases from V and 7 bases from J, with 11 bases between. The chain's CDR3 is CASSSRGRNEQFF. The CDR3 bases are TGTGCCAGCAGCTCCCGGGGACGGAATGAGCAGTTCTTC.

The table lists this clone with a few counts. At one boundary the junction diverges from the germline segment, which might be a read error. Other DNA sequences within the sample encode an identical CDR3. In nucleotides, the CDR3 is TGTGCTAGCAGCTCAGGCGGGGCAACAGATACGCAGTATTTT. This codes for CASSSGGATDTQYF. V is TRBV7-7 and J is TRBJ2-3; D might be TRBD2 (6 bases). From germline, CDR1 is SSHAT and CDR2 FNYEAQ (reference sequence). This CDR3 is built from 14 residues.

The J gene is TRBJ1-1, the V gene TRBV7-2, with D perhaps TRBD1 (5 bases). V lost 3 bases to trimming and J lost 4 bases, with 9 bases between them. The CDR3 sequence is 13 residues long. CDR1 SGHTA and CDR2 FQGNSA come from the germline V gene. The CDR3 DNA reads TGTGCCAGCAGCTTCCAGGGCTCCACTGAAGCTTTCTTT. Protein: CASSFQGSTEAFF. Variable domain in full (rest from reference TRBV7-2 and TRBJ1-1): GAGVSQSPSNKVTEKGKDVELRCDPISGHTALYWYRQSLGQGLEFLIYFQGNSAPDKSGLPSDRFSAERTGGSVSTLTIQRTQQEDSAVYLCASSFQGSTEAFFGQGTRLTVV.

At least ten counts were recorded for this clone. This sequence joins TRBV6-1 and TRBJ1-1; D unresolved. The CDR3 covers 13 residues. Germline V gene lookup returns CDR1 MNHNS and CDR2 SASEGT. The germline V and J ends were trimmed by 4 bases and 5 bases, with 11 bases remaining between them. The CDR3 coding sequence is TGTGCCAGCAGTGTGGATGAGAGGACTGAAGCTTTCTTT. This codes for CASSVDERTEAFF.

This chain joins TRBV7-6 and TRBJ2-7; D not resolved. The V gene lost 0 bases and the J gene lost 0 bases, with 15 bases spanning the gap. CDR1 SGHVS and CDR2 FNYEAQ come from the germline V gene. The CDR3 runs 17 residues. DNA of the CDR3: TGTGCCAGCAGCTTAGCCCCCTTCTTCGTTCGCTCCTACGAGCAGTACTTC. Translation gives CASSLAPFFVRSYEQYF.

This clone was seen ten or more times. Written as DNA, the CDR3 is TGTGCCAGCAGTTTCCCCCCCGGAGAGCCCCAGCATTTT. Translated: CASSFPPGEPQHF. This chain links TRBV28 with TRBJ1-5; no clear D. V was clipped by 3 bases and J by 8 bases, with 11 bases between them. Germline CDR1 MDHEN, CDR2 SYDVKM. The length of the CDR3 is 13 residues. Variable domain in full (rest from reference TRBV28 and TRBJ1-5): DVKVTQSSRYLVKRTGEKVFLECVQDMDHENMFWYRQDPGLGLRLIYFSYDVKMKEKGDIPEGYSVSREKKERFSLILESASTNQTSMYLCASSFPPGEPQHFGDGTRLSIL.

This clone showed up just a few times. The CDR3 loop reads CARYDRARIGYTF. CDR3 nucleotide sequence: TGTGCCAGATATGACAGGGCCCGGATCGGCTACACCTTC. The V call is TRBV30, the J call TRBJ1-2, with 7 bases identical to TRBD1. CDR1 GTSNPN and CDR2 SVGIG come from the germline V gene (reference sequence). After removal of 8 bases from V and 8 bases from J, the junction contained 14 bases not matched to a gene. This CDR3 is built from 13 residues. Filled out from reference TRBV30 and TRBJ1-2, the complete variable domain reads SQTIHQWPATLVQPVGSPLSLECTVEGTSNPNLYWYRQAAGRGLQLLFYSVGIGQISSEVPQNLSASRPQDRQFILSSKKLLLSDSGFYLCARYDRARIGYTFGSGTRLTVV.